Listed below are T cell receptor beta chains from one sample, sequenced in a study of Ad26.COV2.S vaccination and SARS-CoV-2 variants. TCRdb keeps only in-frame clones here, not all; method: immunoSEQ multiplex PCR. The table includes more than 300,000 clones, roughly 89% detected once. Sequenced material: peripheral blood, taken in a trial of Ad26.COV2.S vaccine versus placebo. The receptors come from a person between 18 and 59 years old who received the Ad26.COV2.S COVID-19 vaccine or a placebo. CDR3s include the opening cysteine and the closing phenylalanine or tryptophan. The D gene is left open where the match is weak. Clone size appears in some rows only: once, few, many, or a class for an expanded clone.

d_call,v_call,j_call,clone_size,cdr3_aa,cdr3_nt
TRBD1,TRBV3-1/TRBV3-2,TRBJ1-1,-,CASSIRQGLTEAFF,TGTGCCAGCAGCATCCGACAGGGCCTTACTGAAGCTTTCTTT
-,TRBV2,TRBJ1-2,few,CASSPAVNYGYTF,TGTGCCAGCAGTCCGGCGGTTAACTATGGCTACACCTTC
-,TRBV9,TRBJ1-1,-,CASSVAGRGQGTEAFF,TGTGCCAGCAGCGTAGCTGGGCGGGGTCAGGGCACTGAAGCTTTCTTT
-,TRBV2,TRBJ2-4,-,CASSEEVWGAKNIQYF,TGTGCCAGCAGTGAAGAGGTGTGGGGAGCCAAAAACATTCAGTACTTC
-,TRBV18,TRBJ2-2,-,CASSPPGENTGELFF,TGTGCCAGCTCACCTCCAGGGGAAAACACCGGGGAGCTGTTTTTT
-,TRBV15,TRBJ2-1,-,CATSRSLPSTGEQFF,TGTGCCACCAGCAGGAGTCTACCCTCCACCGGTGAGCAGTTCTTC
-,TRBV5-8,TRBJ1-1,-,CASSLIVTEAFF,TGTGCCAGCAGCTTGATTGTCACTGAAGCTTTCTTT
-,TRBV28,TRBJ1-1,once,CASGYSDTEAFF,TGTGCCAGCGGCTACAGCGACACTGAAGCTTTCTTT
TRBD1,TRBV18,TRBJ1-1,once,CASSPRQGGTEAFF,TGTGCCAGCTCACCGAGACAGGGGGGGACTGAAGCTTTCTTT
TRBD2,TRBV4-3,TRBJ2-1,-,CASSHGGGGSNEQFF,TGCGCCAGCAGCCATGGTGGGGGGGGTTCGAATGAGCAGTTCTTC
-,TRBV12-3/TRBV12-4,TRBJ2-4,-,CASSLTRGNIQYF,TGTGCCAGCAGTTTGACTAGGGGTAACATTCAGTACTTC
TRBD1,TRBV14,TRBJ2-3,once,CASSLQRVTGFADTQYF,TGTGCCAGCAGCCTCCAAAGGGTGACAGGGTTTGCAGATACGCAGTATTTT
-,TRBV11-1,TRBJ2-2,-,CASSKSRGHNTGELFF,TGTGCCAGCAGCAAGTCTAGGGGACACAACACCGGGGAGCTGTTTTTT
TRBD1,TRBV5-1,TRBJ1-1,-,CASSLEGQGDTEAFF,TGCGCCAGCAGCTTGGAGGGACAGGGGGACACTGAAGCTTTCTTT
-,TRBV4-2,TRBJ1-2,-,CASSQGQGTGGYTF,TGTGCCAGCAGCCAAGGGCAGGGGACGGGCGGCTACACCTTC
-,TRBV2,TRBJ2-2,-,CASEGQRTGELFF,TGTGCCTCTGAAGGGCAACGCACCGGGGAGCTGTTTTTT